This T cell receptor (beta chain) was captured by sequencing in a study of Graves' ophthalmopathy and Graves' hyperthyroidism listed by TCRdb under 2018. With respect to the entire study: Peripheral blood samples were taken at the time of initial diagnosis, before any treatment was given. An independent validation cohort comprised about 20 hyperthyroidism patients and some 16 patients who later progressed from hyperthyroidism to ophthalmopathy. Following sampling, methimazole starting at 30 mg daily was administered to hyperthyroidism patients, and high-dose intravenous methylprednisolone was administered to ophthalmopathy patients. To explore V-J signatures that separate ophthalmopathy from hyperthyroidism, a discovery set of about a hundred patients was enrolled, consisting of 40 to 45 with ophthalmopathy and some 56 with stable hyperthyroidism. In total, 135 blood samples were TCR-sequenced: roughly 45 ophthalmopathy, about 75 hyperthyroidism and around 17 hyperthyroidism-to-ophthalmopathy patients. To tell Graves' ophthalmopathy apart from Graves' hyperthyroidism, and to predict which patients would progress to ophthalmopathy, the study relied on TCR beta repertoire signatures. In several hyperthyroidism patients, the T-cell repertoires found in thyroid tissue were compared with those found in blood. The paper as a whole reports these results and caveats: Sample size was not predetermined statistically, and investigators were not blinded to group allocation. In validation, the model predicted ophthalmopathy progression with about 71% sensitivity and 72.22% specificity; more than ten predicted patients were CT-confirmed with GO in a median of approximately six months. Most expanded thyroid clonotypes with a frequency above 0.001 also appeared in blood, which suggests that blood repertoires may reflect the immune response in the thyroid. Ophthalmopathy was separated from stable hyperthyroidism by the 13-signature model with roughly 90% sensitivity and 81% to 84% specificity in cross-validation and with 80%/75% in the test set.

Patients with ophthalmopathy had moderately to severely active disease, with a Clinical Activity Score of 3 or more, a NOSPECS grade of 4 or more, and a disease duration of less than 3 months. Patients with other autoimmune diseases, uncontrolled infections, pregnancy or lactation were excluded. Diagnosis relied on clinical symptoms, serum thyroxine, TRAb, thyroid ultrasound and orbital computed tomography. Using Ficoll-Paque density gradient centrifugation, PBMCs were isolated from about 9.4 ml of fresh peripheral blood. Trizol reagent was used to extract the total RNA, and its quality was then checked on an Agilent 2100 Bioanalyzer. Trimmed from V: 5 bases; trimmed from J: 4 bases; junction bases lacking a gene match: 5. Per the germline V gene, SGHTA is the CDR1 and FQGNSA is the CDR2. From the cysteine up to the phenylalanine, the CDR3 has a length of 15 residues. CDR3 DNA only is kept here, 45 bases in frame from base 1.

For repertoire sequencing, the TCR beta CDR3 regions were amplified from RNA transcripts. The first round was an RT-PCR using HTBI primers with the Qiagen OneStep RT-PCR kit, and this first round was followed by a second-round multiplex PCR, then size selection and purification. Libraries were sequenced on an Illumina HiSeq2000 using paired-end 100 bp reads. Under the source paper's analysis protocol: SOAPnuke was used to process the reads, removing any read that contained adapters or uncalled bases, had a mean Phred below 15, or lacked an exact match to the constant primer or identifier. High-quality paired reads were merged with COPE v1.2.5. Unique nucleotide sequences were defined as clonotypes and aligned to IMGT TRB V, D and J references using MiTCR v1.1. The analysis was limited to V-J combinations with a frequency above 0.0001, which together covered 98% to 99.2% of repertoires. For each V-J combination, a TCR clonal expansion and chaos score was defined as F50 clonal expansion divided by the chaos observed in the TCRdist matrix. Features were reduced by Welch's t-statistics and random forest to over 10 V-J combinations, which fed a naive Bayes classifier. The Morisita-Horn index was used to measure how similar the thyroid and blood repertoires were. TCRdb took the public reads, trimmed them with fastp at Q25, ran MiXCR for clone calling and kept in-frame beta chains. CDR3 protein duplicates are merged, each entry listing the most common genes and DNA. TCRdb assigned the V and J calls; the authors' analysis was not used. This sample lists under 350,000 distinct CDR3 sequences; roughly a sixth were detected once. More than 9% of the sample is in the top ten clones.

On this clonotype itself: Which antigen it targets is not known. Base qualities are missing; no much larger clone stands one base away.

The TCR was taken from an adult man with Graves' ophthalmopathy. Input material: peripheral blood. The rearranged chain carries TRBV7-2 and TRBJ2-2, and 9 junctional nucleotides match TRBD1. The CDR3 protein is CASSALTGGTGELFF. The DNA is as follows: TGTGCCAGCAGCGCCTTGACAGGGGGCACCGGGGAGCTGTTTTTT.